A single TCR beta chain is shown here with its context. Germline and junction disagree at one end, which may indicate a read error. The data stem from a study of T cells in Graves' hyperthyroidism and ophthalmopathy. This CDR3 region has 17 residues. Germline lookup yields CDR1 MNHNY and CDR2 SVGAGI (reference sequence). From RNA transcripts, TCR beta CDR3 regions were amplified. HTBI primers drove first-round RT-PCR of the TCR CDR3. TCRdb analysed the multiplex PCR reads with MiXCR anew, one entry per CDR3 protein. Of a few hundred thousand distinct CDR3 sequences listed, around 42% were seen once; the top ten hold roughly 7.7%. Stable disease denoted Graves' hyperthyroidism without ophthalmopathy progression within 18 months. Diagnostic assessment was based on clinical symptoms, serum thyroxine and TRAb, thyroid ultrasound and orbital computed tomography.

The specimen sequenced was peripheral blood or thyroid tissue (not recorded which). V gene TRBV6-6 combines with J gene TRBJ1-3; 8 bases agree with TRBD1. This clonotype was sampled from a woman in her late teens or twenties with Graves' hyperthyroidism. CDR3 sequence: CASHPAPGGASGNTTYF. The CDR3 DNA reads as TGTGCCAGCCATCCGGCCCCAGGGGGCGCATCTGGAAACACCACATATTTT.